This T cell receptor beta chain was identified during a study of T-cell reconstitution after alpha-beta-depleted transplantation in children. The CDR3 is made up of 15 amino acids. Trimming shortened V by 5 bases and J by 3 bases, and 15 bases separated the two germline ends. Germline CDR1 is MNHEY and CDR2 is SVGEGT. Preparation of the TCRbeta library used unique molecular identifiers. Using its own MiXCR run on the PCR reads, TCRdb lists one record per CDR3 protein. The sample holds 490,000 or so distinct CDR3 sequences, 12% seen once. The V and J genes are TRBV6-2 or TRBV6-3 and TRBJ2-3; tentatively, D is TRBD1 or TRBD2 (5 bases each). The sequence derives from a human donor who donated a stem cell graft to a child with combined immunodeficiency. Sequenced here: PBMCs from the stem cell graft donor, sampled from the stem cell graft. CDR3: CASSQPTGRTDTQYF. The CDR3 DNA is TGTGCCAGCAGTCAACCGACGGGGCGGACAGATACGCAGTATTTT.